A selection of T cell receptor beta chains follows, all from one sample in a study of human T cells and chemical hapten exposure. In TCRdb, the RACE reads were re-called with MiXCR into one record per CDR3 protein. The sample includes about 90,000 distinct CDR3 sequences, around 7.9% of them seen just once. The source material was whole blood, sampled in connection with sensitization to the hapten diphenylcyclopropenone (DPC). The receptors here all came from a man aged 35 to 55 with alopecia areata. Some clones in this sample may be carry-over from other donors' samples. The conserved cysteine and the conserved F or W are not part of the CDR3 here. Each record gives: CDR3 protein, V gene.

cdr3_aa: ASSMTGDYEQY
v_call: TRBV7-2

cdr3_aa: ASSDAWDTDTQY
v_call: TRBV6-1

cdr3_aa: ASSDSSGATYEQY
v_call: TRBV28

cdr3_aa: ASSKRQGNTEAF
v_call: TRBV12-3/TRBV12-4

cdr3_aa: ASSSWTSGGTDTQY
v_call: TRBV12-3/TRBV12-4

cdr3_aa: ASSATPDRRASGINNEQF
v_call: TRBV2

cdr3_aa: SVESDTQY
v_call: TRBV29-1

cdr3_aa: DKVGSPYEQY
v_call: TRBV27

cdr3_aa: ASSQVATDNEKLF
v_call: TRBV4-1

cdr3_aa: ASSLGVRTDTQY
v_call: TRBV7-2

cdr3_aa: ASSPNQVSGANVLT
v_call: TRBV3-1

cdr3_aa: ASSQGLRLAATGEQF
v_call: TRBV4-1

cdr3_aa: ASSFGLHSYNEQF
v_call: TRBV7-3

cdr3_aa: SVVLSNTEAF
v_call: TRBV29-1

cdr3_aa: ASSGVAGAKTEAF
v_call: TRBV25-1

cdr3_aa: SVEIAGELSYEQY
v_call: TRBV29-1

cdr3_aa: SAAGLGNEQF
v_call: TRBV20-1

cdr3_aa: ASTNGRAPADTQY
v_call: TRBV2

cdr3_aa: ATSAHRDYYNEQF
v_call: TRBV24-1

cdr3_aa: ASTIGPTWNSPLH
v_call: TRBV19

cdr3_aa: SARVGRGGTGELF
v_call: TRBV20-1

cdr3_aa: ASSSTGTRGYETQY
v_call: TRBV19

cdr3_aa: AISSPGTGSTDTQY
v_call: TRBV10-3

cdr3_aa: ASSESGMGAKNIQY
v_call: TRBV6-6

cdr3_aa: ASSLGLASEQF
v_call: TRBV7-2

cdr3_aa: SASSGTSGRSPDTQY
v_call: TRBV20-1

cdr3_aa: ASSHLAGGQETQY
v_call: TRBV9

cdr3_aa: ASSRDLTYEQY
v_call: TRBV14

cdr3_aa: ASSLGSAGVNQPQH
v_call: TRBV7-2

cdr3_aa: ASSLSNRGLYTEAF
v_call: TRBV5-6

cdr3_aa: ASSLGVTTNEKLF
v_call: TRBV28

cdr3_aa: ASDGNYGYT
v_call: TRBV28

cdr3_aa: ASSSPKTSGRAEQF
v_call: TRBV6-5

cdr3_aa: ASSQDIPASSGNTIY
v_call: TRBV4-2

cdr3_aa: ASSLGGSGNRNEQF
v_call: TRBV7-9

cdr3_aa: ASSLAGPLQGEQF
v_call: TRBV5-1

cdr3_aa: SARDPTSGRVADTQY
v_call: TRBV20-1

cdr3_aa: ASSLGLGNQPQH
v_call: TRBV13

cdr3_aa: ASSRERLAGEAGELF
v_call: TRBV27

cdr3_aa: SARTLGDNSPLH
v_call: TRBV20-1

cdr3_aa: SVDRRSTDTQY
v_call: TRBV29-1

cdr3_aa: ARTGTGALNTEAF
v_call: TRBV2